This T cell receptor (beta chain) was sequenced during a study of shared clonotypes between healthy human individuals. Study-wide results and caveats: Naive subsets typically showed greater estimated richness than memory subsets.

The donor population consisted of healthy HIV-negative adults with no recent acute infections or vaccinations. Repertoires were generated with immunoSEQ multiplex PCR, while TCRdb's copy carries only in-frame clones and drops some. Of 90,000 to 120,000 clones in the sample, just over 65% were seen once. This clone came up a few times. Antigen specificity is unknown. This TCR came from a woman aged 30 to 39 in good health. Sequences were obtained from memory CD8+ T cells sorted from blood. Regarding subset: CD45RO+ cells pooled with CCR7-negative TemRA cells.

CDR3 region: CAWSVTGRNEQYF. CDR3 in DNA: TGTGCCTGGAGTGTTACAGGGAGGAACGAGCAGTACTTC. The V call is TRBV30, the J call TRBJ2-5, with D perhaps assigned TRBD1 or TRBD2 (6 bases each). The end of the DNA is better explained by TRBJ2-7, so the J call may be wrong. The CDR3 extends over 13 amino acids. Germline CDR1 is GTSNPN and CDR2 is SVGIG (reference sequence).